The 13 T cell receptor beta chains below all came from one sample that was sequenced in a study of blood T cell repertoires in COVID-19. TCRdb keeps only in-frame clones here, not all; method: immunoSEQ multiplex PCR. This table has roughly 97,000 clones, 85% to 90% appearing once. The material sequenced was peripheral blood. These TCRs come from a human donor in a cohort sampled during active COVID-19.

This chain links TRBV7-2 with TRBJ1-3, with a possible D match to TRBD1 (6 bases). The CDR3 runs 16 residues. Between the trimmed V and J ends, which lost 3 bases and 4 bases, there was a span of 16 bases. Germline values: CDR1 SGHTA, CDR2 FQGNSA. The CDR3 region is CASSFWGGAPGNTIYF. As DNA, the CDR3 is TGTGCCAGCAGCTTTTGGGGGGGGGCGCCGGGAAACACCATATATTTT.

The chain combines TRBV7-9 with TRBJ2-7; TRBD1 might be the D (5 bases). The CDR3 has 14 residues. CDR1 is SEHNR, CDR2 FQNEAQ, per germline (reference sequence). Deletions cut 5 bases from V and 4 bases from J, with 15 bases between. CDR3 bases: TGTGCCAGCAGCCCCACCGACAGAACTTACGAGCAGTACTTC. Amino acid sequence: CASSPTDRTYEQYF.

This rearrangement joins TRBV19 to TRBJ2-3, with 9 bases aligning to TRBD1. V shed 4 bases and J 4 bases; nucleotides not matched to a gene: 9. The CDR3 runs to 16 residues. Per germline, CDR1 LNHDA and CDR2 SQIVND (reference sequence). CDR3 DNA: TGTGCCAGTAGTACGGGGACAGGGTGGTTTGCAGATACGCAGTATTTT. Its translation: CASSTGTGWFADTQYF. The full variable domain, completed using reference TRBV19 and TRBJ2-3, is DGGITQSPKYLFRKEGQNVTLSCEQNLNHDAMYWYRQDPGQGLRLIYYSQIVNDFQKGDIAEGYSVSREKKESFPLTVTSAQKNPTAFYLCASSTGTGWFADTQYFGPGTRLTVL.

V gene TRBV6-5 combines with J gene TRBJ2-7; 8 bases line up with TRBD2. V was clipped by 6 bases and J by 3 bases; unmatched bases: 7. The germline gives CDR1 MNHEY, CDR2 SVGAGI. The CDR3 has 14 amino acids. The CDR3 sequence is CASSRGLALYEQYF. CDR3 bases: TGTGCCAGCAGCCGCGGACTAGCTCTCTACGAGCAGTACTTC.

This chain connects TRBV2 to TRBJ2-1; the match to TRBD1 covers 8 bases. The germline V gene has CDR1 SNHLY and CDR2 FYNNEI. The CDR3 loop spans 15 amino acids. J lost 5 bases, V lost 6 bases, and 9 bases had no gene match. Here the CDR3 DNA reads TGTGCCAGCAGGCACCGGGACAGGAGTGACAATGAGCAGTTCTTC. This gives the protein CASRHRDRSDNEQFF.

CDR3 sequence: CASSQDLLSGNTIYF. The CDR3 bases are TGCGCCAGCAGCCAAGATCTTCTCTCTGGAAACACCATATATTTT. The V call is TRBV4-3, the J call TRBJ1-3; no definite D call. V was clipped by 0 bases and J by 0 bases, with 6 bases between them. This CDR3 has 15 amino acids. Germline CDR1 and CDR2: LGHNA and YSLEER.

The chain employs TRBV6-6 and TRBJ2-1; TRBD2 aligns across 11 bases. Germline V gives CDR1 MNHNY, CDR2 SVGAGI (reference sequence). V lost 4 bases, J lost 7 bases, and 6 bases stayed unmatched. The CDR3 is 15 residues long. The DNA of the CDR3 is TGTGCCAGCAGTTCCATAGCGGGGGGGCGTAATGAGCAGTTCTTC. It encodes CASSSIAGGRNEQFF.

The chain joins TRBV7-2 to TRBJ1-3; no firm D call. V was pared by 5 bases and J by 0 bases, with 17 bases between. The germline gives CDR1 SGHTA, CDR2 FQGNSA. The CDR3 is made up of 17 amino acids. CDR3 in DNA: TGTGCCAGCAGCCCTCCCGGCGGCCCTCTCTCTGGAAACACCATATATTTT. As protein: CASSPPGGPLSGNTIYF.

The chain joins TRBV5-1 to TRBJ2-7; D is possibly TRBD2 (7 bases). In germline, CDR1 is SGHRS, CDR2 YFSETQ. The CDR3 loop spans 19 amino acids. Trimming removed 0 bases from V and 4 bases from J, with 26 bases in between. CDR3 sequence reads: CASSLAVSPDRRETYEQYF. In DNA, the CDR3 is TGCGCCAGCAGCTTGGCCGTCTCTCCCGACAGGCGGGAGACGTACGAGCAGTACTTC.

The rearrangement uses TRBV7-9 and TRBJ2-3; D gene uncertain. The CDR3 spans 15 residues. V lost 2 bases and J 5 bases, leaving 14 bases between the germline ends. Germline loops: CDR1 SEHNR, CDR2 FQNEAQ (reference sequence). CDR3 sequence: CASSLTAIARDTQYF. CDR3 nucleotides: TGTGCCAGCAGCTTAACCGCGATAGCTAGAGATACGCAGTATTTT.

This rearrangement joins TRBV9 to TRBJ2-1; 10 bases fit TRBD2. The ends lost 0 bases at V and 9 bases at J; junction bases unmatched: 3. CDR3 length equals 14 residues. Germline V gives CDR1 SGDLS, CDR2 YYNGEE. The CDR3 DNA reads as TGTGCCAGCAGCGTAGTACTAGCGGGAAGTGAGCAGTTCTTC. It codes for CASSVVLAGSEQFF.

The J gene is TRBJ2-5, the V gene TRBV9; TRBD1 matches at 9 bases. Looked up from germline, CDR1 is SGDLS and CDR2 is YYNGEE. CDR3 size: 14 residues. The J segment lost 2 bases and the V segment lost 6 bases, leaving 5 bases of the junction unmatched. DNA of the CDR3: TGTGCCAGCACCCCCGGGACAGGGCAAGAGACCCAGTACTTC. Translating it yields CASTPGTGQETQYF.

The V gene is TRBV12-5, the J gene TRBJ2-3; 9 nucleotides match TRBD2. Losses at the gene ends were 6 bases for V and 2 bases for J; bases not matched to a gene: 12. The CDR3 covers 17 residues. Germline V gives CDR1 LGHNT, CDR2 FRNRAP. The CDR3, as DNA: TGTGCTAGTGGGAGCTATAGCGGGAGTCAACCCACAGATACGCAGTATTTT. Its protein is CASGSYSGSQPTDTQYF.